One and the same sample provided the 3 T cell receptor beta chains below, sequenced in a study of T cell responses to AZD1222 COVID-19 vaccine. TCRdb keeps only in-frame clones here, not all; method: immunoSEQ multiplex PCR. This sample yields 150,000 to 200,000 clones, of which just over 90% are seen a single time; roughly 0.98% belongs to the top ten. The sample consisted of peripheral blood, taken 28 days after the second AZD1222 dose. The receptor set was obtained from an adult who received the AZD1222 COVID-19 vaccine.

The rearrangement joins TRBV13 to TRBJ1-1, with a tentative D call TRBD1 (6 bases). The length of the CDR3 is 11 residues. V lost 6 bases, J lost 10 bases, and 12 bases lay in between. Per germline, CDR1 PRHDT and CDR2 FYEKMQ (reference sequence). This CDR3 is CASSLGTRAFF. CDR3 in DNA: TGTGCCAGCAGTCTAGGGACAAGAGCTTTCTTT. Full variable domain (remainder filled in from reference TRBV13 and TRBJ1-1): AAGVIQSPRHLIKEKRETATLKCYPIPRHDTVYWYQQGPGQDPQFLISFYEKMQSDKGSIPDRFSAQQFSDYHSELNMSSLELGDSALYFCASSLGTRAFFGQGTRLTVV.

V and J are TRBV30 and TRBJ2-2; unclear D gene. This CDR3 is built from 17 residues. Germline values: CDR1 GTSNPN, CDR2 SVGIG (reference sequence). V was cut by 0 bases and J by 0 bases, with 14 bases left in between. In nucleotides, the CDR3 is TGTGCCTGGAGTGTGGGCCGGGTCCCCACGAACACCGGGGAGCTGTTTTTT. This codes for CAWSVGRVPTNTGELFF.

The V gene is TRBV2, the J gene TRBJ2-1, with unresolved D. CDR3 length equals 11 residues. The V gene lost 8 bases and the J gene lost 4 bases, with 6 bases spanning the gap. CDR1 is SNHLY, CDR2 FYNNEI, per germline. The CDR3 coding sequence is TGTGCCAGCCGCACTTACAATGAGCAGTTCTTC. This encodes CASRTYNEQFF. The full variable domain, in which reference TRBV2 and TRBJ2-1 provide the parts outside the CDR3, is EPEVTQTPSHQVTQMGQEVILRCVPISNHLYFYWYRQILGQKVEFLVSFYNNEISEKSEIFDDQFSVERPDGSNFTLKIRSTKLEDSAMYFCASRTYNEQFFGPGTRLTVL.